This passage covers 25 T cell receptor beta chains from one sample sequenced in a study of T cell responses to AZD1222 COVID-19 vaccine. Method: immunoSEQ multiplex PCR; TCRdb's copy keeps in-frame clones and lacks some. The table has 150,000 to 200,000 clones, approximately 92% seen once. This sample comprised peripheral blood, obtained on day 0 of AZD1222 vaccination. The receptors were gathered from an adult in good health.

This chain joins TRBV13 and TRBJ1-2, with D tentatively TRBD1 (5 bases). There are 15 residues in the CDR3. The V and J ends lost 0 bases and 0 bases respectively, with 8 bases between them. The germline gives CDR1 PRHDT, CDR2 FYEKMQ (reference sequence). As DNA, the CDR3 is TGTGCCAGCAGCTTAGGAAGGGGAGCTAACTATGGCTACACCTTC. Translating gives CASSLGRGANYGYTF.

V gene TRBV6-6 combines with J gene TRBJ2-7, with 8 bases lining up with TRBD2. Trimming at V came to 7 bases and at J to 5 bases, leaving 7 bases not matched to a gene. The CDR3 consists of 13 residues. The germline V gene encodes CDR1 MNHNY and CDR2 SVGAGI (reference sequence). The CDR3 coding sequence is TGTGCCAGCACGTCGGGAGGGCCGGACGAGCAGTACTTC. This codes for CASTSGGPDEQYF.

This clone appeared a single time. This chain links TRBV12-3 or TRBV12-4 with TRBJ1-1, with 7 bases matching TRBD1. Trimming at V came to 6 bases and at J to 5 bases, leaving 3 bases not matched to a gene. This CDR3 has 12 residues. This chain's CDR3 is CASSQGDTEAFF. As DNA, the CDR3 is TGTGCCAGCAGCCAGGGGGATACTGAAGCTTTCTTT.

The J gene is TRBJ2-2, the V gene TRBV9, with 10 positions matching TRBD1. The germline gives CDR1 SGDLS, CDR2 YYNGEE. The length of the CDR3 is 16 residues. Trimming at V came to 0 bases and at J to 3 bases, leaving 2 bases not matched to a gene. CDR3 DNA sequence: TGTGCCAGCAGCGTAGGTGGACAGGGGGACACCGGGGAGCTGTTTTTT. It encodes CASSVGGQGDTGELFF.

The chain recombines TRBV24-1 with TRBJ2-1, with 14 bases that match TRBD2. Trimming at V came to 7 bases and at J to 1 base, leaving 5 bases not matched to a gene. The V gene's germline CDR1 is KGHDR and CDR2 SFDVKD. This CDR3 spans 17 amino acids. CDR3 in DNA: TGTGCCACCAGAGCGACTAGCGGGGGGGAATCCTACAATGAGCAGTTCTTC. This encodes CATRATSGGESYNEQFF.

This chain links TRBV7-6 with TRBJ1-2, with 7 bases identical to TRBD1. V shed 6 bases and J 4 bases; nucleotides not matched to a gene: 5. Germline V gene sequence: CDR1 SGHVS, CDR2 FNYEAQ. This CDR3 is 13 amino acids long. The CDR3 spells CASRPTGSYGYTF. CDR3 coding DNA: TGTGCCAGCAGACCGACAGGGTCCTATGGCTACACCTTC.

The V gene is TRBV7-2, the J gene TRBJ1-5; a weak D match, TRBD1 (5 bases). CDR1 and CDR2 (germline): SGHTA, FQGNSA. This CDR3 spans 15 amino acids. Trimming stripped 5 bases from V and 5 bases from J, with 16 bases between. CDR3 nucleotide sequence: TGTGCCAGCAGCCAGAGGGGCAGGCCCGATCAGCCCCAGCATTTT. This sequence encodes CASSQRGRPDQPQHF.

V usage is TRBV7-2 and J usage is TRBJ1-2, with a weak D call TRBD1 (5 bases). The CDR3 is made up of 11 amino acids. The V gene lost 5 bases and the J gene lost 8 bases, with 9 bases spanning the gap. Germline CDR1 and CDR2: SGHTA and FQGNSA. The CDR3 here is CASSPGRGYTF. In DNA form, the CDR3 reads TGTGCCAGCAGCCCGGGGCGCGGCTACACCTTC.

Here the CDR3 reads CASSLVYYDRGSDGYTF. The CDR3 coding sequence is TGTGCCAGCAGCTTAGTGTACTACGACAGGGGGTCTGATGGCTACACCTTC. The rearrangement uses TRBV7-8 and TRBJ1-2, with 9 bases aligning to TRBD1. Germline-derived CDR1 and CDR2 are SGHVS and FQNEAQ. CDR3 length: 17 residues. V lost 1 base and J lost 6; bases outside the gene matches: 12.

The chain is built from TRBV7-3 and TRBJ1-2; TRBD1 matches at 7 bases. The CDR3 totals 13 residues. With V trimmed by 3 bases and J by 11 bases, 9 bases remained unmatched. The germline gives CDR1 SGHTA, CDR2 FQGTGA. The CDR3, as DNA: TGTGCCAGCAGCTTTCAACCGGGACAGAAGTACACCTTC. Its translation: CASSFQPGQKYTF.

This chain uses TRBV6-1 with TRBJ2-1; D ambiguous. The CDR3 covers 19 residues. The V gene's germline CDR1 is MNHNS and CDR2 SASEGT. V was cut by 4 bases and J by 5 bases, with 27 bases left in between. In nucleotides, the CDR3 is TGTGCCAGCAGTGCTTCCTATGGGCCCCGATTCCAGGCTAACAATGAGCAGTTCTTC. Translated: CASSASYGPRFQANNEQFF.

The chain joins TRBV7-2 to TRBJ1-5; 9 bases align to TRBD1. Trimming removed 5 bases from V and 7 bases from J; junction bases left unmatched: 6. The CDR3 sequence is 14 residues long. Germline loops: CDR1 SGHTA, CDR2 FQGNSA. The DNA for the CDR3 is TGTGCCAGCAGCCTGACAGGGGGGTTACAGCCCCAGCATTTT. This sequence encodes CASSLTGGLQPQHF.

The chain couples TRBV5-8 to TRBJ2-5, with TRBD1 identical over 11 bases. This CDR3 is 15 amino acids long. CDR1 and CDR2 (germline): SGHTS, YDEGEE. Trimming at V came to 2 bases and at J to 4 bases, leaving 4 bases not matched to a gene. The chain's CDR3 is CASSFRTGGLETQYF. The CDR3 DNA sequence: TGTGCCAGCAGCTTCCGGACAGGGGGCTTAGAGACCCAGTACTTC. Based on the CDR3 plus reference TRBV5-8 and TRBJ2-5, the full variable domain is EAGVTQSPTHLIKTRGQQATLRCSPISGHTSVYWYQQALGLGLQFLLWYDEGEERNRGNFPPRFSGRQFPNYSSELNVNALELEDSALYLCASSFRTGGLETQYFGPGTRLLVL.

This chain connects TRBV29-1 to TRBJ2-2; D is possibly TRBD2 (5 bases). The CDR3 sequence is 14 residues long. The germline V gene encodes CDR1 SQVTM and CDR2 ANQGSEA. V was clipped by 0 bases and J by 7 bases, with 12 bases between them. In nucleotides, the CDR3 is TGCAGCGTTGAAGATCTTACGAGCGGCGGGGAGCTGTTTTTT. Its translation is CSVEDLTSGGELFF.

The table lists this clone with a count of one. The CDR3: CASSLARVSGTEAFF. CDR3 bases: TGTGCCAGCAGCTTAGCCCGGGTGTCAGGGACTGAAGCTTTCTTT. The gene calls are TRBV13 and TRBJ1-1; possible D gene TRBD1, 5 bases. CDR3 size: 15 residues. Germline CDR1 PRHDT, CDR2 FYEKMQ (reference sequence). Trimming removed 1 base at V and 5 bases at J, with 14 bases between.

In DNA form, the CDR3 reads TGTGCCAGCAGCTTAGCGAGCCAATCCTACGAGCAGTACTTC. The encoded protein is CASSLASQSYEQYF. This chain links TRBV7-9 with TRBJ2-7, with unresolved D. There are 14 residues in the CDR3. The V end was cut by 0 bases, the J end by 1 base, with 7 bases between. From germline, CDR1 is SEHNR and CDR2 FQNEAQ (reference sequence).

The chain combines TRBV5-1 with TRBJ2-1, with TRBD1 matching over 8 bases. The CDR3 has 18 amino acids. J lost 4 bases, V lost 3 bases, and 15 bases had no gene match. Germline V lookup: CDR1 SGHRS, CDR2 YFSETQ. The CDR3 DNA is TGCGCCAGCAGCTCCCGCTCCTACCGGACAGGGAGGTACAATGAGCAGTTCTTC. It codes for CASSSRSYRTGRYNEQFF. Combining the CDR3 with reference TRBV5-1 and TRBJ2-1 gives the whole variable domain KAGVTQTPRYLIKTRGQQVTLSCSPISGHRSVSWYQQTPGQGLQFLFEYFSETQRNKGNFPGRFSGRQFSNSRSEMNVSTLELGDSALYLCASSSRSYRTGRYNEQFFGPGTRLTVL.

The chain employs TRBV5-1 and TRBJ1-1; D is perhaps TRBD1 (5 bases). Germline loops: CDR1 SGHRS, CDR2 YFSETQ. The CDR3 totals 16 residues. Trimming took off 4 bases at V and 1 base at J, with 17 bases between the two ends. The chain's CDR3 is CASSRHGGDGNTEAFF. CDR3 nucleotide sequence: TGCGCCAGCAGCCGCCATGGGGGGGATGGGAACACTGAAGCTTTCTTT.

V gene TRBV4-1 combines with J gene TRBJ2-5, with TRBD1 matching 8 bases. Trimming at V came to 0 bases and at J to 6 bases, leaving 9 bases not matched to a gene. There are 16 residues in the CDR3. The germline CDR1 and CDR2 sequences are MGHRA and YSYEKL. This CDR3 is CASSQEPTDREQTQYF. The CDR3 DNA follows: TGCGCCAGCAGCCAAGAACCCACGGACAGGGAACAGACCCAGTACTTC.

This clone has just one count. The V gene is TRBV5-1, the J gene TRBJ2-1; no clear D. Trimming stripped 0 bases from V and 7 bases from J, with 2 bases between. CDR1 is SGHRS, CDR2 YFSETQ, per germline. This CDR3 region has 11 residues. The CDR3 loop reads CASSLGNEQFF. The CDR3 bases are TGCGCCAGCAGCTTGGGTAATGAGCAGTTCTTC. Full variable domain (remainder filled in from reference TRBV5-1 and TRBJ2-1): KAGVTQTPRYLIKTRGQQVTLSCSPISGHRSVSWYQQTPGQGLQFLFEYFSETQRNKGNFPGRFSGRQFSNSRSEMNVSTLELGDSALYLCASSLGNEQFFGPGTRLTVL.

This rearrangement joins TRBV20-1 to TRBJ2-5; no clear D gene. CDR1 DFQATT and CDR2 SNEGSKA come from the germline V gene (reference sequence). This CDR3 region has 11 residues. V was shortened by 5 bases and J by 2 bases, with 6 bases between the two germline ends. The CDR3 bases are TGCAGTGCTCGTTGGCAAGAGACCCAGTACTTC. Residues: CSARWQETQYF.

This clone appeared a few times. The V and J genes are TRBV29-1 and TRBJ2-1; 11 bases are a match to TRBD2. Trimming took 1 base from V and 8 from J; bases not matched to a gene: 13. This CDR3 comprises 17 residues. The germline CDR1 and CDR2 sequences are SQVTM and ANQGSEA. The CDR3 reads CSVEGPSGRQFVYEQFF. As DNA, the CDR3 is TGCAGCGTTGAAGGGCCTAGCGGGAGGCAATTCGTCTATGAGCAGTTCTTC.

V gene TRBV5-4 combines with J gene TRBJ2-7; D gene unclear. V lost 1 base and J lost 0, with 14 bases in between. The V gene's germline CDR1 is SGHNT and CDR2 YYREEE (reference sequence). This CDR3 region has 16 residues. DNA for the CDR3: TGTGCCAGCAGCTTGATGTACGGCAGTGACTCCTACGAGCAGTACTTC. Translating gives CASSLMYGSDSYEQYF.

The rearrangement links TRBV19 to TRBJ1-1; TRBD1 matches at 8 bases. Germline V gives CDR1 LNHDA, CDR2 SQIVND (reference sequence). With 5 bases clipped from V and 7 bases from J, the junction kept 18 bases outside the gene matches. This CDR3 has 17 residues. The CDR3 sequence is CASSPRQGSNPGGEAFF. CDR3 coding DNA: TGTGCCAGTAGTCCGCGACAGGGGTCCAATCCCGGGGGTGAAGCTTTCTTT. Full variable domain (outside the CDR3, taken from reference TRBV19 and TRBJ1-1): DGGITQSPKYLFRKEGQNVTLSCEQNLNHDAMYWYRQDPGQGLRLIYYSQIVNDFQKGDIAEGYSVSREKKESFPLTVTSAQKNPTAFYLCASSPRQGSNPGGEAFFGQGTRLTVV.

The genes are TRBV27 and TRBJ2-6, with TRBD1 identical over 7 bases. The CDR3 is made up of 16 amino acids. The V segment lost 6 bases and the J segment 2 bases; nucleotides outside the gene matches: 7. Per the germline V gene, CDR1 is MNHEY and CDR2 is SMNVEV (reference sequence). The CDR3 spells CASRSLQGTGANVLTF. The CDR3, as DNA: TGTGCCAGCAGGTCCCTACAGGGGACTGGGGCCAACGTCCTGACTTTC.